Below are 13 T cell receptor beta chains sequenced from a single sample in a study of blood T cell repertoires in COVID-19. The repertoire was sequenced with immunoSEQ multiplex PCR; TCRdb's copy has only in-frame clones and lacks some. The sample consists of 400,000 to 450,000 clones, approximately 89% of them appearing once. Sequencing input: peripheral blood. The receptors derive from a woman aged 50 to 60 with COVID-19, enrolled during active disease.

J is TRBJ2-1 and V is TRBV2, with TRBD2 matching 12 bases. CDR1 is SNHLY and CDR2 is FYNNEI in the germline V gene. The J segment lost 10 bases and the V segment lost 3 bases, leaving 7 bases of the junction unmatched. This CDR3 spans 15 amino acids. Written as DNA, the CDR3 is TGTGCCAGCAGTGATCCTAGACTAGCGGGGGACGAGCAGTTCTTC. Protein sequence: CASSDPRLAGDEQFF.

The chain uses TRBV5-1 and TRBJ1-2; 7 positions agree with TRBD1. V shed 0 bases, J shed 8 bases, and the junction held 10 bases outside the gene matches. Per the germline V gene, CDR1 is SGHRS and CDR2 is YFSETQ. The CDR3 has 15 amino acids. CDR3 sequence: CASSLEEGAVGGYTF. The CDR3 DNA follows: TGCGCCAGCAGCTTGGAAGAGGGGGCGGTCGGAGGCTACACCTTC.

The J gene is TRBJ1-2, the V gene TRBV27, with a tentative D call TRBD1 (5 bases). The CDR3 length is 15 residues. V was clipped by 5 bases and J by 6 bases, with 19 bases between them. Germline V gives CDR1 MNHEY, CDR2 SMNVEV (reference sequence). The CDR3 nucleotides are TGTGCCAGCAGTCCGAACCCGGGGACTTCGGATGGCTACACCTTC. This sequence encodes CASSPNPGTSDGYTF.

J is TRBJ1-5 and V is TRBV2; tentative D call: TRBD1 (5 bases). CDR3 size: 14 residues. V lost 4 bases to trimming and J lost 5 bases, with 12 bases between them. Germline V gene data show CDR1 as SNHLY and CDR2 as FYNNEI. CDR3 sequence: CASSARAIDQPQHF. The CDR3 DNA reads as TGTGCCAGCAGTGCCAGGGCGATTGATCAGCCCCAGCATTTT.

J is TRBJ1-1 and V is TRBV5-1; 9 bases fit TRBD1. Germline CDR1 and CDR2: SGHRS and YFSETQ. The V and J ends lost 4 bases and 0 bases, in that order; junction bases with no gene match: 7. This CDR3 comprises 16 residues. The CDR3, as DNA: TGCGCCAGCAGCCATTCGACAGGGGGGTTGAACACTGAAGCTTTCTTT. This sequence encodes CASSHSTGGLNTEAFF.

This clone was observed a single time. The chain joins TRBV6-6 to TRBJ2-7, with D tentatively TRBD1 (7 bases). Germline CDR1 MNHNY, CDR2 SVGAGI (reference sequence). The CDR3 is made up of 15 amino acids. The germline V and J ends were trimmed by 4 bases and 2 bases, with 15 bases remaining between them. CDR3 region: CASSSAGTATYEQYF. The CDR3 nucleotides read TGTGCCAGCAGTTCCGCGGGGACAGCCACCTACGAGCAGTACTTC.

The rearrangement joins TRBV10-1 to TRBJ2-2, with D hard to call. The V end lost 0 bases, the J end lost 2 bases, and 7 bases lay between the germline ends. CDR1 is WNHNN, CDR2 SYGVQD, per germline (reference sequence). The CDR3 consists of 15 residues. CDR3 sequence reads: CASSESATNTGELFF. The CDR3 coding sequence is TGCGCCAGCAGTGAGTCAGCAACCAACACCGGGGAGCTGTTTTTT.

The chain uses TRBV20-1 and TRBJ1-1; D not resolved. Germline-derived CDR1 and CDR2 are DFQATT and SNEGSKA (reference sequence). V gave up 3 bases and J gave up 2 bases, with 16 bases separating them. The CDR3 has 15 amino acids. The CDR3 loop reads CSASGWARGNTEAFF. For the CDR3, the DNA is TGCAGTGCTAGTGGCTGGGCCCGGGGAAACACTGAAGCTTTCTTT.

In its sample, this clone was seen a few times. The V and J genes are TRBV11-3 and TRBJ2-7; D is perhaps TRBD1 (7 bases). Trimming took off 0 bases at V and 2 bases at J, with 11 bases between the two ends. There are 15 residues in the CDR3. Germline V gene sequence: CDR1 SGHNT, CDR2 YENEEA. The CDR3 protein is CASSLESGGTYEQYF. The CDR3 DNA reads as TGTGCCAGCAGCTTAGAATCAGGGGGGACCTACGAGCAGTACTTC.

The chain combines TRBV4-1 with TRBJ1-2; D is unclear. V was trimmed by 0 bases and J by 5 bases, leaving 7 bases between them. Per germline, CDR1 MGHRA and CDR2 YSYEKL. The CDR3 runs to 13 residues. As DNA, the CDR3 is TGCGCCAGCAGCCAAGATGGGGAGTATGGCTACACCTTC. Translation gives CASSQDGEYGYTF.

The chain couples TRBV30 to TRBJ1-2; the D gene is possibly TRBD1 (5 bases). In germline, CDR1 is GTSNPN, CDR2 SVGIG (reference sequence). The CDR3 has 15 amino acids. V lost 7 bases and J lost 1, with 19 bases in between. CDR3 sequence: CASPGGLSVNYGYTF. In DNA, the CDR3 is TGTGCCTCCCCGGGGGGACTATCGGTTAACTATGGCTACACCTTC.

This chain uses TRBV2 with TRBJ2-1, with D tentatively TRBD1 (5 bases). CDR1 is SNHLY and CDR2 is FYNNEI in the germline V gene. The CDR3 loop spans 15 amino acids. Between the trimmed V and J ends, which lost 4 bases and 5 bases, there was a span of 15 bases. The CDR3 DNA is TGTGCCAGCAGTGTAGGGCAGGGAATTGACAATGAGCAGTTCTTC. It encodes CASSVGQGIDNEQFF.

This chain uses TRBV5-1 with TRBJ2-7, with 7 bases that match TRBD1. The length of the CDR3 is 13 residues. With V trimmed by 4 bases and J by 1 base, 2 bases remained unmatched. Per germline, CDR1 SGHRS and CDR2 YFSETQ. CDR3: CASSPTGSYEQYF. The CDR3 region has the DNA TGCGCCAGCAGCCCGACAGGGTCCTACGAGCAGTACTTC. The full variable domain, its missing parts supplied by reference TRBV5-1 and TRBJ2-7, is KAGVTQTPRYLIKTRGQQVTLSCSPISGHRSVSWYQQTPGQGLQFLFEYFSETQRNKGNFPGRFSGRQFSNSRSEMNVSTLELGDSALYLCASSPTGSYEQYFGPGTRLTVT.